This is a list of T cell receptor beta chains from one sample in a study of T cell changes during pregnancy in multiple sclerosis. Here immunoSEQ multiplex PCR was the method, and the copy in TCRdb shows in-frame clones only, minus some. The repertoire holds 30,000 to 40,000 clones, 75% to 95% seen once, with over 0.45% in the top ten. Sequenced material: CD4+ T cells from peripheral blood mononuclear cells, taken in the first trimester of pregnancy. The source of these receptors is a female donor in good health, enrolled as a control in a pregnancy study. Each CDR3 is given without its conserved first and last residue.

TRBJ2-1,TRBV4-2,ASSQEGRVYEQF
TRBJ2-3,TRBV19,ASSIDRDTDTQY
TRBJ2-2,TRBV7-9,ASSKGTGGTGELF
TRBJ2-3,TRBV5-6,ASSLTLLAGSTDTQY
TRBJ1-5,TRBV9,ASSPGQGGGNQPQH
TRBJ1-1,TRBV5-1,ASSLGTQYSLNTEAF
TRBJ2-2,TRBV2,ASSELASYTGELF
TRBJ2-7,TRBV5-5,ASSLAGGQNYEQY
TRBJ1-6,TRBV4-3,ASSQGGTAGSPLH
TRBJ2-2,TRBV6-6,ASSYSIQGKDGELF
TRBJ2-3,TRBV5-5,ASSLAAGGSDTQY
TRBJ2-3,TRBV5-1,ASSPSSGGTDTQY
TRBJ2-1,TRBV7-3,ASSPGGVYNEQF
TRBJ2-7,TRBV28,ASMGQGIHLGY
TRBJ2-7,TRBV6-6,ASSYDGGGYEQY
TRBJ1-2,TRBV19,ASRIGGNYGYT
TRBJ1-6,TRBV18,ASSLTLDRGNSPLH
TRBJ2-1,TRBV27,ASSLDSFSYNEQF
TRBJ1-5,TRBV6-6,ASSLQGRLGQPQH
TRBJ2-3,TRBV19,ASRGGASTDTQY
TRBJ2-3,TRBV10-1,ASNPRLACTDTQY
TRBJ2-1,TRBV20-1,SATAGGSRF
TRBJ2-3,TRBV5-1,ASNPLAGGPNTQY
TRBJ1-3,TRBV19,ASRSTGTLSGNTIY
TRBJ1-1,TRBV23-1,ASSRDRERRAF
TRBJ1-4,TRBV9,ASSVGAGNLDNEKLF
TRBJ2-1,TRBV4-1,ASSQDARSGGSYNEQF
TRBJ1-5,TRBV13,ASSADRVQPQH
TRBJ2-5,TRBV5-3,ARSPGGGDPRDQY
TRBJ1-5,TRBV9,ASSSGESNQPQH
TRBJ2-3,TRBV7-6,ASSKLTSGGFTDTQY